This entry describes one T cell receptor beta chain. The data belong to a study of blood T cell repertoires in COVID-19. About the research overall: Some COVID-19 samples were acute and others convalescent; all came from the United States, Italy and Spain. T cells, B-cell-depleted T cells, or PBMCs provided the cDNA or gDNA that served as material.

Methods used by the authors: Amplification from reference gene primers served as the basis for estimated nucleated cell counts. Only in-frame clones appear in the TCRdb table, and some are missing; sequencing was by immunoSEQ multiplex PCR. The V and J calls and clone size are taken from that table; D and trimming were inferred from the DNA. The sample has fewer than 650,000 clones, roughly nine tenths seen once. Between the trimmed V and J ends, which lost 5 bases and 7 bases, there was a span of 15 bases. Germline assignment: CDR1 SGHKS and CDR2 YYEKEE (reference sequence). The length of the CDR3 is 13 residues.

The chain couples TRBV5-5 to TRBJ1-2, with D tentatively TRBD1 (6 bases). The receptor comes from a woman in her forties or fifties with COVID-19, enrolled during active disease. The specimen was peripheral blood. The CDR3, as DNA: TGTGCCAGCAGTCCTACAGGGCTACTTGGCTACACCTTC. Translating gives CASSPTGLLGYTF. Based on the CDR3 plus reference TRBV5-5 and TRBJ1-2, the full variable domain is DAGVTQSPTHLIKTRGQQVTLRCSPISGHKSVSWYQQVLGQGPQFIFQYYEKEERGRGNFPDRFSARQFPNYSSELNVNALLLGDSALYLCASSPTGLLGYTFGSGTRLTVV.